The present T cell receptor (beta chain) was sequenced within a study of PD-1 blockade in classical Hodgkin lymphoma. TCRdb keeps only in-frame clones here, not all; method: immunoSEQ multiplex PCR. This sample has 30,000 to 40,000 clones, with 80% to 95% found just once. Comment on this clone: Its specificity is not known.

General study results and limits: Newly diagnosed patients were reported to exhibit reduced baseline TCR diversity relative to healthy donors.

The V gene lost 2 bases and the J gene lost 3 bases, with 9 bases spanning the gap. This CDR3 is 14 amino acids long. The germline V gene has CDR1 MNHEY and CDR2 SMNVEV (reference sequence). Every patient was affected by relapse after autologous stem cell transplantation, while exposure to brentuximab vedotin was not uniform. With magnetic negative selection, CD4+ T cells were purified from PBMCs that had been thawed. J is TRBJ2-3 and V is TRBV27; D is perhaps TRBD1 (6 bases). This TCR was recovered from a human donor with classical Hodgkin lymphoma. Sequencing used CD4+ T cells from blood, obtained at baseline. The CDR3 sequence: CASSLLQGTDTQYF. CDR3 bases: TGTGCCAGCAGTTTACTGCAGGGGACAGATACGCAGTATTTT.